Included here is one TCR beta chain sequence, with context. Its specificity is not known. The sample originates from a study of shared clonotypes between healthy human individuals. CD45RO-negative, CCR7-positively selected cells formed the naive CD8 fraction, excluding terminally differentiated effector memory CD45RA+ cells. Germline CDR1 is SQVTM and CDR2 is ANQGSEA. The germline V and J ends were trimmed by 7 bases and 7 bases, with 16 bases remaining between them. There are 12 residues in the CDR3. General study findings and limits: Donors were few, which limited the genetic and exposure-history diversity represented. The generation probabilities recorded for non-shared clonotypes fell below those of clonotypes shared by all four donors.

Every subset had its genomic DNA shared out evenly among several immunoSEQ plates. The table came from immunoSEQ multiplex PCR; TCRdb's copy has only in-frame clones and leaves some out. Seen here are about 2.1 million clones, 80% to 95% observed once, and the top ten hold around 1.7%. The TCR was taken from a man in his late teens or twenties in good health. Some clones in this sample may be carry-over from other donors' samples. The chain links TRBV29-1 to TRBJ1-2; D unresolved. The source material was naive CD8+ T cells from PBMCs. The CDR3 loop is CSADPGLGGYTF. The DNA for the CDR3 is TGCAGCGCTGACCCAGGTCTCGGTGGCTACACCTTC.